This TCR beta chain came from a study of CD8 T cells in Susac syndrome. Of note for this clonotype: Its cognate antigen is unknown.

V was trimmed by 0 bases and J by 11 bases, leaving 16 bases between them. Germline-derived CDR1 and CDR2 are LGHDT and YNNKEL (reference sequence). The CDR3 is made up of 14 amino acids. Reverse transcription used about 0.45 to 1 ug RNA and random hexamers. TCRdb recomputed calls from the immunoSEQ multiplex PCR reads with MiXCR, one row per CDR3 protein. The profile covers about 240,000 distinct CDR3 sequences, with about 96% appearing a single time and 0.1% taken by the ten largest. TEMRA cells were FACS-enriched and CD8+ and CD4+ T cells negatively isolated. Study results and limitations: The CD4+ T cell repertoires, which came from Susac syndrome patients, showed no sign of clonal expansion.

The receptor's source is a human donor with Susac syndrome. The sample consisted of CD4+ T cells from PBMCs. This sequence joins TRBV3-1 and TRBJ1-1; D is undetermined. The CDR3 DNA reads TGTGCCAGCAGCCAAGAGCAGAGCATAGGTGGCGCTTTCTTT. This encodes CASSQEQSIGGAFF.